The sequence of this T cell receptor beta chain was determined in a study of persistence of HIV-infected CD4 T cells. Study in general: A median of about eight years of suppressive ART preceded sampling. Multiple blood draws of up to 180 mL, except two donors with single leukapheresis.

Cells were stimulated with overlapping HIV-1 Gag 15-mer peptides. Sorting selected CD4+ T cells upregulating both CD40 ligand and CD69. Inclusion required CMV-positive serology and CD4+ counts above 400 cells/uL. Stimulated PBMCs had first been depleted of CD8+ T cells. The immunoSEQ assay was version 4, run in survey mode. TCRdb's table, derived via immunoSEQ multiplex PCR, lists solely in-frame clones and lacks some. The sample shows under 20,000 clones, about 62% of them seen only once. Trimming removed 3 bases at V and 5 bases at J, with 16 bases between. The CDR3 consists of 15 residues. Germline CDR1 and CDR2: LGHNA and YNFKEQ. Points on this clone: Its antigen is currently unknown.

The receptor was derived from an adult woman with HIV who was CMV-seropositive. The specimen comprised CD4+ T cells sorted from PBMCs after approximately 19-hour stimulation, sampled from a patient who received antiretroviral therapy. This chain links TRBV4-2 with TRBJ2-5; TRBD1 or TRBD2 may be the D gene (5 bases each). CDR3 sequence: CASSQGPDGRETQYF. The CDR3 DNA reads as TGTGCCAGCAGCCAGGGACCGGACGGCAGGGAGACCCAGTACTTC.